This entry is about one TCR beta chain. The entry originates in a study of CD8 T cells in Susac syndrome. An input of 0.5 to 1 ug of RNA was subjected to reverse transcription using random hexamers. The authors amplified TCR beta CDR3 across 54 Vbeta and 13 Jbeta using immunoSEQ multiplex PCR. A single record per CDR3 protein comes from TCRdb applying MiXCR to the immunoSEQ multiplex PCR reads. The sample gives some 100,000 distinct CDR3 sequences, around 95% of which show up once; 0.096% is in the top ten. Trimming cost V 0 bases and J 5 bases, with 14 bases left between them. Germline loops: CDR1 SGDLS, CDR2 YYNGEE. The CDR3 runs to 15 residues. TCR beta from blood CD8+ and CD4+ T cells was sequenced. Healthy donors served as age- and sex-matched controls. TEMRA cells were FACS-enriched, unlike CD8+ and CD4+ T cells, which were negatively isolated.

The origin of this receptor is a human donor in good health. The chain is built from TRBV9 and TRBJ2-5, with D possibly TRBD1 on 6 matching bases. The sequenced sample was CD4+ T cells from PBMCs. This CDR3 is CASSVVQGLGETQYF. CDR3 coding DNA: TGTGCCAGCAGCGTAGTGCAGGGGCTAGGTGAGACCCAGTACTTC. Full variable domain (missing parts from reference TRBV9 and TRBJ2-5): DSGVTQTPKHLITATGQRVTLRCSPRSGDLSVYWYQQSLDQGLQFLIQYYNGEERAKGNILERFSAQQFPDLHSELNLSSLELGDSALYFCASSVVQGLGETQYFGPGTRLLVL.